Below, 6 T cell receptor beta chains from the same sample are listed, as sequenced in a study of shared clonotypes between healthy human individuals. Assay used: immunoSEQ multiplex PCR; TCRdb lists only in-frame clones, some missing. The sample includes a few million clones, about 90% of them seen just once. Sequencing was performed on naive CD4+ T cells from PBMCs. Subset reported: CD45RA+ positively selected. These receptors were obtained from a man between 18 and 29 years old in good health. Some clones in this sample may be carry-over from other donors' samples.

The chain employs TRBV18 and TRBJ1-4; D not resolved. Germline V gene sequence: CDR1 KGHSH, CDR2 LQKENI. CDR3 size: 15 residues. Trimming removed 4 bases from V and 0 bases from J, with 9 bases in between. CDR3 nucleotide sequence: TGTGCCAGCTCACGGAAGGACCCAACTAATGAAAAACTGTTTTTT. It codes for CASSRKDPTNEKLFF.

This sequence joins TRBV30 and TRBJ2-7; 8 bases are a match to TRBD1. The V segment lost 8 bases and the J segment 3 bases; nucleotides outside the gene matches: 6. Germline lookup yields CDR1 GTSNPN and CDR2 SVGIG (reference sequence). The CDR3 spans 12 residues. The CDR3, as DNA: TGTGCCGCAGACAGGGGAAACTACGAGCAGTACTTC. Its translation: CAADRGNYEQYF.

This clone was seen once. V usage is TRBV28 and J usage is TRBJ1-2; D unresolved. V lost 3 bases and J lost 7, with 6 bases in between. There are 11 residues in the CDR3. Per the germline V gene, CDR1 is MDHEN and CDR2 is SYDVKM. The DNA for the CDR3 is TGTGCCAGCAGTTTCCTTGCTGGCTACACCTTC. Amino acids: CASSFLAGYTF.

The chain carries TRBV11-2 and TRBJ2-7; possible D gene TRBD1, 6 bases. The CDR3 sequence is 14 residues long. V gave up 1 base and J gave up 3 bases, with 10 bases separating them. Germline lookup yields CDR1 SGHAT and CDR2 FQNNGV. CDR3 protein: CASSLVGHVYEQYF. In DNA, the CDR3 is TGTGCCAGCAGCTTAGTGGGACACGTCTACGAGCAGTACTTC. The full variable domain, with the rest looked up from reference TRBV11-2 and TRBJ2-7, is EAGVAQSPRYKIIEKRQSVAFWCNPISGHATLYWYQQILGQGPKLLIQFQNNGVVDDSQLPKDRFSAERLKGVDSTLKIQPAKLEDSAVYLCASSLVGHVYEQYFGPGTRLTVT.

The rearrangement joins TRBV28 to TRBJ1-1; TRBD1 is a possible D gene (5 bases). The V gene lost 6 bases and the J gene lost 3 bases, with 11 bases spanning the gap. CDR1 and CDR2 from the germline V gene are MDHEN and SYDVKM. The CDR3 covers 13 residues. The CDR3 reads CASRWGGDTEAFF. CDR3 sequence (DNA): TGTGCCAGCAGGTGGGGGGGTGACACTGAAGCTTTCTTT.

The chain is built from TRBV7-9 and TRBJ1-2; D is uncertain. Trimming pared 3 bases from V and 4 bases from J, leaving 15 bases between. This CDR3 spans 15 amino acids. Germline V CDR1 and CDR2: SEHNR, FQNEAQ (reference sequence). DNA for the CDR3: TGTGCCAGCAGCTTTGGACCGGCCACCTTCTATGGCTACACCTTC. Encoded protein: CASSFGPATFYGYTF.